This T cell receptor beta chain was sequenced in a study of T cell responses to AZD1222 COVID-19 vaccine. Profiled with immunoSEQ multiplex PCR; TCRdb holds only in-frame clones, not every one. The sample contains roughly 140,000 clones, around nine tenths of which appear only once. Whole-study results and caveats: Breadth and depth of Spike-specific TCRs rose after two AZD1222 doses. Baseline seropositivity occurred in only 5 to 7 AZD1222 recipients.

This CDR3 is 12 amino acids long. Germline lookup yields CDR1 MRHNA and CDR2 SNTAGT. V was trimmed by 9 bases and J by 3 bases, leaving 12 bases between them. Regarding this clone: The antigen is not known.

The gene calls are TRBV6-4 and TRBJ2-7; D is unresolved. The origin of this receptor is an adult in good health. The specimen was peripheral blood, collected on day 0 of MenACWY control vaccination. CDR3 DNA sequence: TGTGCCAGACGTCCCAGATGCTACGAGCAGTACTTC. It encodes CARRPRCYEQYF.